A selection of T cell receptor beta chains follows, all from one sample in a study of PD-1 blockade in mismatch repair-deficient tumors. The assay was immunoSEQ multiplex PCR, and TCRdb's table has in-frame clones only and misses some. The table has around 51,000 clones, 65% to 85% seen once. The sample was peripheral blood, taken roughly 20 weeks after starting pembrolizumab. These TCRs come from an adult with mismatch repair-deficient cancer. The CDR3 runs from the conserved cysteine through the conserved F or W. The D gene is left open where the match is weak. Clone size is not always given. Where it is, it says once, few, many or a class for expanded clones.

CDR3aa: CTSSELGTANYGYTF; CDR3nt: TGTACCAGCAGTGAACTGGGAACAGCTAACTATGGCTACACCTTC; abundance: -; d_gene: -; j_gene: TRBJ1-2; v_gene: TRBV2; len: 15
CDR3aa: CASSLGVRSYEQYF; CDR3nt: TGTGCCAGCAGCTTGGGGGTCAGATCCTACGAGCAGTACTTC; abundance: -; d_gene: -; j_gene: TRBJ2-7; v_gene: TRBV5-6; len: 14
CDR3aa: CASSLGGGTGELFF; CDR3nt: TGTGCCAGCAGCTTAGGAGGGGGCACCGGGGAGCTGTTTTTT; abundance: few; d_gene: -; j_gene: TRBJ2-2; v_gene: TRBV7-3; len: 14
CDR3aa: CASSAYSGPGTEAFF; CDR3nt: TGTGCCAGCAGTGCGTATTCAGGGCCTGGGACTGAAGCTTTCTTT; abundance: -; d_gene: -; j_gene: TRBJ1-1; v_gene: TRBV2; len: 15
CDR3aa: CASSLVARTSTDTQYF; CDR3nt: TGTGCCAGCAGCTTAGTTGCGCGGACTAGCACAGATACGCAGTATTTT; abundance: -; d_gene: -; j_gene: TRBJ2-3; v_gene: TRBV7-2; len: 16
CDR3aa: CSAGGGPSEQYF; CDR3nt: TGCAGCGCCGGGGGGGGGCCAAGCGAGCAGTACTTC; abundance: -; d_gene: TRBD2; j_gene: TRBJ2-7; v_gene: TRBV29-1; len: 12
CDR3aa: CASSFRVTGDTEAFF; CDR3nt: TGTGCCAGCAGCTTTCGCGTGACAGGGGACACTGAAGCTTTCTTT; abundance: -; d_gene: TRBD1; j_gene: TRBJ1-1; v_gene: TRBV5-5; len: 15
CDR3aa: CASRSNLGLVWETQYF; CDR3nt: TGTGCCAGCAGATCCAACCTAGGACTAGTCTGGGAGACCCAGTACTTC; abundance: -; d_gene: TRBD2; j_gene: TRBJ2-5; v_gene: TRBV2; len: 16
CDR3aa: CASSSWGGDLKTQYF; CDR3nt: TGTGCCAGCAGTTCCTGGGGGGGGGATTTAAAGACCCAGTACTTC; abundance: -; d_gene: TRBD2; j_gene: TRBJ2-5; v_gene: TRBV6-1; len: 15
CDR3aa: CASSLDATYGYTF; CDR3nt: TGCGCCAGCAGCTTGGATGCCACCTATGGCTACACCTTC; abundance: -; d_gene: -; j_gene: TRBJ1-2; v_gene: TRBV5-1; len: 13
CDR3aa: CASSLGEAQYF; CDR3nt: TGCGCCAGCAGCTTGGGGGAAGCGCAGTACTTC; abundance: -; d_gene: -; j_gene: TRBJ2-7; v_gene: TRBV5-1; len: 11
CDR3aa: CASRLESSYNEQFF; CDR3nt: TGTGCCAGCAGACTAGAGAGCTCCTACAATGAGCAGTTCTTC; abundance: -; d_gene: -; j_gene: TRBJ2-1; v_gene: TRBV2; len: 14
CDR3aa: CASSLILGQSGAFF; CDR3nt: TGTGCCAGCAGCTTAATCCTCGGACAGTCTGGAGCTTTCTTT; abundance: -; d_gene: -; j_gene: TRBJ1-1; v_gene: TRBV5-5; len: 14
CDR3aa: CASSLATGGGYTF; CDR3nt: TGTGCCAGCAGCTTGGCCACGGGGGGTGGCTACACCTTC; abundance: few; d_gene: -; j_gene: TRBJ1-2; v_gene: TRBV7-3; len: 13
CDR3aa: CSVEGGASGSRDEQYF; CDR3nt: TGCAGCGTTGAAGGGGGGGCTAGCGGGAGCAGGGACGAGCAGTACTTC; abundance: once; d_gene: TRBD2; j_gene: TRBJ2-7; v_gene: TRBV29-1; len: 16
CDR3aa: CASSKVGASTDTQYF; CDR3nt: TGTGCCAGCAGCAAAGTAGGGGCAAGCACAGATACGCAGTATTTT; abundance: -; d_gene: -; j_gene: TRBJ2-3; v_gene: TRBV21-1; len: 15
CDR3aa: CASSLAIRGKDEQFF; CDR3nt: TGTGCCAGCAGCTTGGCCATTAGGGGAAAGGATGAGCAGTTCTTC; abundance: once; d_gene: -; j_gene: TRBJ2-1; v_gene: TRBV5-5; len: 15
CDR3aa: CASSLVPGDEQYF; CDR3nt: TGTGCCAGCAGCTTAGTTCCCGGGGACGAGCAGTACTTC; abundance: -; d_gene: -; j_gene: TRBJ2-7; v_gene: TRBV7-9; len: 13
CDR3aa: CASSVGGSGQPQHF; CDR3nt: TGTGCCAGCAGCGTGGGGGGATCGGGTCAGCCCCAGCATTTT; abundance: once; d_gene: -; j_gene: TRBJ1-5; v_gene: TRBV9; len: 14
CDR3aa: CSVGWIKEWGKETQYF; CDR3nt: TGCAGCGTCGGGTGGATCAAGGAGTGGGGTAAAGAGACCCAGTACTTC; abundance: -; d_gene: -; j_gene: TRBJ2-5; v_gene: TRBV29-1; len: 16
CDR3aa: CASSRRTGEDNEQFF; CDR3nt: TGTGCCAGCTCACGCCGGACAGGGGAAGACAATGAGCAGTTCTTC; abundance: -; d_gene: TRBD1; j_gene: TRBJ2-1; v_gene: TRBV18; len: 15